The T cell receptor beta chain described here comes from a study of metastatic and nonmetastatic thyroid tumors. Turning to the study itself: The study looked at repertoires side by side in blood and in tumor or nodule tissue from malignant and benign thyroid patients. Study observations and caveats: It was reportedly found that TCR beta diversity was significantly higher in malignant thyroid tumors than in benign nodules, a difference seen in both blood and tumor samples.

This clone has only a few counts. Its matching antigen is unknown. Original analysis: For papillary thyroid cancer, a distant-metastasis classifier was constructed from CDR3 differences observed across clinicopathological groups. TCRdb called clones again from the PCR reads with MiXCR. V and J calls and clone size were set by TCRdb, not the authors. The sample carries around 46,000 clones, about 20% recorded once. Every patient underwent thyroid surgery untreated. CDR1 and CDR2 from the germline V gene are KGHSH and LQKENI. Trimming removed 3 bases from V and 3 bases from J; junction bases left unmatched: 8. This CDR3 has 16 residues.

The clonotype comes from a male donor with papillary thyroid cancer or a benign thyroid nodule (not recorded which). Some clones in this sample may be carry-over from other donors' samples. The rearrangement uses TRBV18 and TRBJ2-7, with 10 positions matching TRBD1. The sequencing input was blood. The CDR3 spells CASSPAGTGVLYEQYF. In DNA form, the CDR3 reads TGTGCCAGCTCACCGGCAGGGACAGGGGTCCTCTACGAGCAGTACTTC.